These 21 T cell receptor beta chains were all obtained from the same sample, sequenced in a study of T cells in women clearing cervical HPV infection. TCRdb's copy holds only in-frame clones and misses some; the assay was immunoSEQ multiplex PCR. Its listing shows 20,000 to 25,000 clones. Material for sequencing was blood buffy coat. The receptor set was obtained from a woman between 18 and 75 years old with a cervical HPV16 infection that either progressed to CIN3+ or cleared (not recorded which).

Regarding this clone: The sequence runs out 3 residues before the end of the CDR3; the remainder is reconstructed from the germline J gene. The rearrangement uses TRBV28 and TRBJ2-6; D not certain. V lost 9 bases to trimming and J lost 1 base, with 13 bases between them. This CDR3 is 15 amino acids long. Germline V gene sequence: CDR1 MDHEN, CDR2 SYDVKM. The part of the CDR3 DNA that was read is TGTGCCAGTAGACTCCTCGGATCTGGGGCCAACGTC. Translated: CASRLLGSGANV. From start to end, the CDR3 is CASRLLGSGANVLTF.

Of note for this clone: Sequencing ends 3 residues short of the CDR3 end; the germline J gene provides the rest. The chain joins TRBV7-9 to TRBJ1-6, with D possibly being TRBD1 (5 bases). CDR1 SEHNR and CDR2 FQNEAQ come from the germline V gene (reference sequence). The CDR3 runs to 14 residues. V dropped 5 bases and J dropped 7 bases, with 12 bases sitting between them. CDR3 in amino acids: CASSNRNINSPLHF. The covered CDR3 bases are TGTGCCAGCAGCAACAGGAACATCAATTCACCC.

Turning to this clone: The read ends 3 residues shy of where the CDR3 ends; the end is completed using the germline J gene. The chain uses TRBV5-1 and TRBJ2-3, with TRBD1 matching over 9 bases. CDR3 length: 16 residues. V was pared by 0 bases and J by 0 bases, with 2 bases of the junction left unmatched. CDR1 is SGHRS, CDR2 YFSETQ, per germline. This CDR3 reads CASSLEDRGSTDTQYF. The part of the CDR3 DNA that was read is TGCGCCAGCAGCTTGGAGGACAGGGGAAGCACAGATACG.

A remark on this clone: With the read ending 3 residues before the CDR3 end, the germline J gene is used to fill in that end. The chain links TRBV7-6 to TRBJ1-3; TRBD1 agrees at 9 bases. V dropped 11 bases and J dropped 2; count of bases not matched to a gene: 19. Germline loops: CDR1 SGHVS, CDR2 FNYEAQ. The CDR3 has 18 residues. The CDR3 protein is CAWSSGTGKEGAGNTIYF. Incomplete CDR3 DNA: TGTGCCTGGAGTTCCGGGACAGGGAAAGAGGGGGCTGGAAACACC. The whole variable domain, remainder taken from reference TRBV7-6 and TRBJ1-3, is GAGVSQSPRYKVTKRGQDVALRCDPISGHVSLYWYRQALGQGPEFLTYFNYEAQQDKSGLPNDRFSAERPEGSISTLTIQRTEQRDSAMYRCAWSSGTGKEGAGNTIYFGEGSWLTVV.

Comment on this clone: With the read ending 3 residues before the CDR3 end, the germline J gene is used to fill in that end. The chain recombines TRBV28 with TRBJ2-5; 7 bases line up with TRBD2. Germline V lookup: CDR1 MDHEN, CDR2 SYDVKM. The CDR3 length is 18 residues. Trimming removed 7 bases from V and 3 bases from J; junction bases left unmatched: 20. CDR3 region: CASMKWSGTSSFEETQYF. The sequenced part of the CDR3 DNA is TGTGCCAGCATGAAGTGGAGCGGGACGAGTAGCTTTGAAGAGACC.

Remarks on this clone: Read data end 3 residues before the CDR3 end; the end is taken from the germline J gene. This chain connects TRBV28 to TRBJ2-5; a possible D gene is TRBD2 (5 bases). The CDR3 runs 15 residues. Germline V CDR1 and CDR2: MDHEN, SYDVKM. Trimming stripped 4 bases from V and 2 bases from J, with 14 bases between. CDR3 residues: CASSSRAGHQETQYF. Incomplete CDR3 DNA: TGTGCCAGCAGTTCGAGGGCAGGCCATCAAGAGACC.

Notes on this clone: The sequence runs out 3 residues before the end of the CDR3; the remainder is reconstructed from the germline J gene. This chain connects TRBV12-3 or TRBV12-4 to TRBJ1-4; D is ambiguous. The ends were cut back, 5 bases at V and 3 bases at J, with 19 bases in the middle. This CDR3 comprises 17 residues. The CDR3: CASSRAPSRVPNEKLFF. The DNA read from the CDR3 is TGTGCCAGCAGTCGTGCCCCCTCGAGGGTCCCTAATGAAAAA.

This clone is identified as medium-sized from frequency. The read stops 3 residues short of the end of the CDR3; the missing end is completed from the germline J gene. This chain uses TRBV6-1 with TRBJ1-4, with 9 bases lining up with TRBD1. V shed 3 bases and J 6 bases; nucleotides not matched to a gene: 2. The CDR3 has 14 residues. CDR1 and CDR2 from the germline V gene are MNHNS and SASEGT. The CDR3 bases that were read are TGTGCCAGCAGTGAGGGACAGGGATATGAAAAA. As protein: CASSEGQGYEK. The full CDR3 is CASSEGQGYEKLFF.

Of note for this clone: With the read ending 3 residues before the CDR3 end, the germline J gene is used to fill in that end. This chain links TRBV6-2 or TRBV6-3 with TRBJ1-2; weak D call: TRBD1 (6 bases). Germline V gene data show CDR1 as MNHEY and CDR2 as SVGEGT. The CDR3 covers 17 residues. The V and J ends lost 0 bases and 0 bases respectively, with 14 bases between them. Partial CDR3 DNA: TGTGCCAGCAGTTACTCGGGGGCAGGGGTCCCTAACTATGGC. This encodes CASSYSGAGVPNYG. The entire CDR3 reads CASSYSGAGVPNYGYTF.

Turning to this clone: The CDR3 extends 3 residues past the end of the read, so its final part is completed from the germline J gene. The chain carries TRBV10-3 and TRBJ2-7; tentatively, D is TRBD1 (6 bases). Trimming took 4 bases from V and 3 from J, leaving 7 bases between them. The CDR3 runs to 12 residues. Germline lookup yields CDR1 ENHRY and CDR2 SYGVKD. The CDR3 spells CAISGTDYEQYF. The CDR3 DNA, read in part, is TGTGCCATCAGTGGGACAGACTACGAG.

CDR3: CSAKIQGAVDEQYF. Partial CDR3 DNA: TGCAGTGCTAAAATACAGGGGGCTGTAGACGAG. The chain links TRBV20-1 to TRBJ2-7; 9 bases map to TRBD1. Coverage ceases 3 residues before the CDR3 finishes, and the germline J gene fills in the end. CDR1 and CDR2 (germline): DFQATT, SNEGSKA (reference sequence). V gave up 4 bases and J gave up 5 bases; unmatched junction bases: 9. The CDR3 is 14 amino acids.

To note about this clone: The CDR3 extends 3 residues past the end of the read, so its final part is completed from the germline J gene. The chain links TRBV7-9 to TRBJ1-1; 9 bases are a match to TRBD1. This CDR3 is 15 amino acids long. J was trimmed by 3 bases and V by 2 bases; bases with no gene match: 4. Germline values: CDR1 SEHNR, CDR2 FQNEAQ (reference sequence). The CDR3 loop is CASSLLGQGDTEAFF. Incomplete CDR3 DNA: TGTGCCAGCAGCTTATTGGGACAGGGCGACACTGAA.

A remark on this clone: The CDR3 goes on 3 residues after the read ends, and that part is filled in from the germline J gene. This chain connects TRBV12-3 or TRBV12-4 to TRBJ2-3; D not certain. CDR3 length: 12 amino acids. V lost 5 bases to trimming and J lost 2 bases, with 5 bases between them. The DNA read from the CDR3 is TGTGCCAGCAGTAGGGCCACAGATACG. It translates to CASSRATDT. Given in full, the CDR3 is CASSRATDTQYF.

By frequency, this clone is medium-sized. Read data end 3 residues before the CDR3 end; the end is taken from the germline J gene. The chain uses TRBV7-4 and TRBJ2-7, with 8 positions matching TRBD2. CDR3 length: 15 residues. V shed 1 base, J shed 1 base, and the junction held 3 bases outside the gene matches. Germline CDR1 is SGHVT and CDR2 is SQSDAQ. The part of the CDR3 DNA that was read is TGTGCCAGCAGCTTAGGGCTAGCGGGTTCCTACGAG. Its translation: CASSLGLAGSYE. In full, the CDR3 reads CASSLGLAGSYEQYF.

As to this clone: The read ends 3 residues shy of where the CDR3 ends; the end is completed using the germline J gene. The chain carries TRBV7-2 and TRBJ2-1; 9 nucleotides line up with TRBD2. This CDR3 contains 16 residues. The trim removed 0 bases at V and 4 bases at J, leaving 4 bases unmatched. Per germline, CDR1 SGHTA and CDR2 FQGNSA. Partial CDR3 DNA: TGTGCCAGCAGCTTAGCCTATAGCGGGAGATACAATGAG. It specifies CASSLAYSGRYNE. The entire CDR3 protein reads CASSLAYSGRYNEQFF.

A note on this clone: The CDR3 is cut off 3 residues early in the read; its end comes from the germline J gene. The chain uses TRBV7-2 and TRBJ2-7, with 8 bases identical to TRBD2. The germline gives CDR1 SGHTA, CDR2 FQGNSA. CDR3 length: 15 amino acids. Germline trimming cut 5 bases from V and 3 bases from J; bases unmatched to any gene: 9. CDR3 sequence reads: CASSTSGGAFYEQYF. The CDR3 bases that were read are TGTGCCAGCAGCACGAGCGGGGGCGCGTTCTACGAG.

As regards this clone: Read sequence stops 3 residues before the CDR3 end, and the germline J gene provides the missing end. V and J are TRBV28 and TRBJ2-3; 7 bases align to TRBD2. CDR3 length: 13 residues. Unmatched junction bases numbered 4, after V lost 5 bases and J lost 5 bases. Germline-derived CDR1 and CDR2 are MDHEN and SYDVKM. Partial CDR3 DNA: TGTGCCAGCAGTCACCCTAGCGGAGATACG. Protein sequence: CASSHPSGDT. The whole CDR3 reads CASSHPSGDTQYF.

The CDR3 DNA, read in part, is TGTGCCAGCAGTTTGCGGGCTACTGATGAA. Encoded protein: CASSLRATDE. The whole CDR3 sequence is CASSLRATDEAFF. This rearrangement joins TRBV12-3 or TRBV12-4 to TRBJ1-1; no definite D call. The CDR3 end is not reached by the read, which stops 3 residues before it; the germline J gene fills it in. CDR3 size: 13 residues. Deletions cut 3 bases from V and 7 bases from J, with 12 bases between.

To note about this clone: Read data end 3 residues before the CDR3 end; the end is taken from the germline J gene. The chain recombines TRBV13 with TRBJ1-1; TRBD1 is a possible D gene (5 bases). CDR1 is PRHDT and CDR2 is FYEKMQ in the germline V gene (reference sequence). The CDR3 loop spans 15 amino acids. V lost 6 bases to trimming and J lost 5 bases, with 19 bases between them. Incomplete CDR3 DNA: TGTGCCAGCAGACGAACAGGTCTCGGAGGGACTGAA. Translating it yields CASRRTGLGGTE. The full CDR3 protein reads CASRRTGLGGTEAFF.

A word on this clone: The read terminates 3 residues before the CDR3 end, so the remaining end is supplied by the germline J gene. The chain joins TRBV20-1 to TRBJ2-5, with D uncertain. The CDR3 runs to 12 residues. Germline CDR1 reads DFQATT; CDR2 reads SNEGSKA (reference sequence). The V end lost 2 bases, the J end lost 5 bases, and 9 bases lay between the germline ends. The CDR3 is CSARPYAETQYF. Incomplete CDR3 DNA: TGCAGTGCTAGACCCTACGCGGAGACC.

Concerning this clone: The read is 3 residues too short to cover the CDR3 end, so that end is filled in from the germline J gene. The chain uses TRBV28 and TRBJ1-3; 12 bases are shared with TRBD1. Germline values: CDR1 MDHEN, CDR2 SYDVKM. The CDR3 consists of 15 residues. After removal of 6 bases from V and 4 bases from J, the junction contained 4 bases not matched to a gene. The CDR3 spells CASRGGTGGGNTIYF. CDR3 DNA, as far as it was read: TGTGCCAGCAGGGGGGGGACAGGGGGCGGAAACACC.